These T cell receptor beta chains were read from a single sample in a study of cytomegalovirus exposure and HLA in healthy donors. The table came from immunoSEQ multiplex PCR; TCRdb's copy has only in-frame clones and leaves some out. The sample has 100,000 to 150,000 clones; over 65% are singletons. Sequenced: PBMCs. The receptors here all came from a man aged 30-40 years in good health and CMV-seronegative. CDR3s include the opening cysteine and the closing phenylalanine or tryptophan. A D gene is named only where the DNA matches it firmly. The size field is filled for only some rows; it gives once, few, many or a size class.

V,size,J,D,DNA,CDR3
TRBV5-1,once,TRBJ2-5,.,TGCGCCAGCAGCTTGGGTTACGAGCGGAGATACCAAGAGACCCAGTACTTC,CASSLGYERRYQETQYF
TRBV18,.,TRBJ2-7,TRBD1,TGTGCCAGCTCACAGGGACAGGATGGCGAGCAGTACTTC,CASSQGQDGEQYF
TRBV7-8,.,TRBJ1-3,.,TGTGCCAGCAGCCCGGACAGCGGAAACACCATATATTTT,CASSPDSGNTIYF
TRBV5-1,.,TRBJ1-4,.,TGCGCCAGCAGCTTGGGGGCCACTAATGAAAAACTGTTTTTT,CASSLGATNEKLFF
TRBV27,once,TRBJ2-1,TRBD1,TGTGCCAGCAGGACCCTCTCAGGGACAGGATTTTACAATGAGCAGTTCTTC,CASRTLSGTGFYNEQFF
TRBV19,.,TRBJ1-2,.,TGTGCCAGTAGTATTGGGTATAAGGGGTGGAGTAACTATGGCTACACCTTC,CASSIGYKGWSNYGYTF
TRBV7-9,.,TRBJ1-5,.,TGTGCCAGCAGCGGGGACAATAGCAATCAGCCCCAGCATTTT,CASSGDNSNQPQHF
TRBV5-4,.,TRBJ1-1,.,TGTGCCAGCAGCCCCCCAGGGGAGCGGAACACTGAAGCTTTCTTT,CASSPPGERNTEAFF
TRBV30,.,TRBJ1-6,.,TGTGCCTGGAGTGATGGGGCCAGCCTTCCCCTGAGTGGTTCACCCCTCCACTTT,CAWSDGASLPLSGSPLHF
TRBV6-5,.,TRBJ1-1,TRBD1,TGTGCCAGCAGGAGACAGGGATCGTACACTGAAGCTTTCTTT,CASRRQGSYTEAFF
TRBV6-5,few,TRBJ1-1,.,TGTGCCAGCAGTGAAGGGGGTTGGAACACTGAAGCTTTCTTT,CASSEGGWNTEAFF
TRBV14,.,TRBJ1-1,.,TGTGCCAGCAGCCCCCAACTAGGGGAGGCGGACACTGAAGCTTTCTTT,CASSPQLGEADTEAFF
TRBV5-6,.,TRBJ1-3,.,TGTGCCAGCAGCTTGGGCCGGAGCTCTGGAAACACCATATATTTT,CASSLGRSSGNTIYF
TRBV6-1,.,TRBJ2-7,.,TGTGCCAGCAGTGAACTTCCCTACGAGCAGTACTTC,CASSELPYEQYF
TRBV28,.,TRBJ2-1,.,TGTGCCAGCGCCAGGCAACAGGGAGATGAGCAGTTCTTC,CASARQQGDEQFF
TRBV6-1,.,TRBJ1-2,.,TGTGCCAGCAGTGCTAAGGGGCGGCATGGCTACACCTTC,CASSAKGRHGYTF
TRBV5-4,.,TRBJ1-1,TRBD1,TGTGCCAGCAGCCGGGACAGGGCGAACACTGAAGCTTTCTTT,CASSRDRANTEAFF
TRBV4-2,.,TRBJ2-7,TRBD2,TGTGCCAGCAGCCAAGATCGGGAGGGTTACTACGAGCAGTACTTC,CASSQDREGYYEQYF
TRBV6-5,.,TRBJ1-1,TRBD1,TGTGCCAGCAGTTACTTCGGACAGGGGAACACTGAAGCTTTCTTT,CASSYFGQGNTEAFF
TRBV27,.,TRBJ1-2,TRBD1,TGTGCCAGCAGTCCAGGGACAGGGGGGTACTATGGCTACACCTTC,CASSPGTGGYYGYTF
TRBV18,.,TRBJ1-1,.,TGTGCCAGCTCACCGAACAGGGAGAGGCCGGCTGAAGCTTTCTTT,CASSPNRERPAEAFF
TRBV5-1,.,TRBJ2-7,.,TGCGCCAGCAGCTTGGGGGGGGGCGGCTACGAGCAGTACTTC,CASSLGGGGYEQYF
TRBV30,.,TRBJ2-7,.,TGTGCCTGGAGGGGGGGATCCTACGAGCAGTACTTC,CAWRGGSYEQYF
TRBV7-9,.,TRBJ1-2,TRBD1,TGTGCGTTACAGGGGGATGGCTACACCTTC,CALQGDGYTF
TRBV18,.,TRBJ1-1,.,TGTGCCAGCTCACCGCTGCGGGACTTCATGAACACTGAAGCTTTCTTT,CASSPLRDFMNTEAFF
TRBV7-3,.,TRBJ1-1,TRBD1,TGTGCCAGCAGCGTCGACAGGGGTGGAACTGAAGCTTTCTTT,CASSVDRGGTEAFF
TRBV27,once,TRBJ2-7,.,TGTGCCAGCAGGCGCCCCTACGAGCAGTACTTC,CASRRPYEQYF
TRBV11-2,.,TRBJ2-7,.,TGTGCCAGCAGCCCTCCCAGTCGGGATCTTATCTCATACGAGCAGTACTTC,CASSPPSRDLISYEQYF
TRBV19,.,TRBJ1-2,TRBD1,TGTGCCAGTAGTTTTATCCCTCCGGGACAGGGAAGCACCTTC,CASSFIPPGQGSTF
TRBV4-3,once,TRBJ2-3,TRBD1,TGCGCCAGCAGCCCGGGACAGGGGATCACAGATACGCAGTATTTT,CASSPGQGITDTQYF
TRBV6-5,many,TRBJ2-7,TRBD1,TGTGCCAGCAGTTACTCAGAGACAGGGTCCCACGAGCAGTACTTC,CASSYSETGSHEQYF
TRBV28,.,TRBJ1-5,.,TGTGCCAGCAGATTAGGTTCCATCGGGGGGAATCAGCCCCAGCATTTT,CASRLGSIGGNQPQHF
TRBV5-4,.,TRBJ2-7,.,TGTGCCAGCAGCTTGGGACAGGAGAGCTCCTACGAGCAGTACTTC,CASSLGQESSYEQYF
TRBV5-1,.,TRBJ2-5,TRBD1,TGCGCCAGCAGCGTGGGACAGGGGGCCGGGGAGACCCAGTACTTC,CASSVGQGAGETQYF
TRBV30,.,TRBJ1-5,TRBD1,TGTGCCTGGAGTATCGGACAGGGTGGTATTCAGCCCCAGCATTTT,CAWSIGQGGIQPQHF
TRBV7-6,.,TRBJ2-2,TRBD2,TGTGCCAGCAGCCTGTTAGCGGGAGCCAACACCGGGGAGCTGTTTTTT,CASSLLAGANTGELFF
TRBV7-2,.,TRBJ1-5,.,TGTGCCAGCAGCTCTAGGAGAGGACAGCCCCAGCATTTT,CASSSRRGQPQHF
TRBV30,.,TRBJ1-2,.,TGTGCCTGGATGACGGGGGGATCCAACTATGGCTACACCTTC,CAWMTGGSNYGYTF
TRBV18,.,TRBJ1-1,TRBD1,TGTGCCAGCTCACCACGACAGGGGAGGAAGGACACTGAAGCTTTCTTT,CASSPRQGRKDTEAFF
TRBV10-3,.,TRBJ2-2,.,TGTGCCATCAGTGAGAGCTCCGGGGAGCTGTTTTTT,CAISESSGELFF
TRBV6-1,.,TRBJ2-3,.,TGTGCCAGCAGTGACAGGGGCTTCACAGATACGCAGTATTTT,CASSDRGFTDTQYF
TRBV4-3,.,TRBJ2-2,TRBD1,TGCGCCAGCAGCGACCCCGGGACAGGGGGTAACACCGGGGAGCTGTTTTTT,CASSDPGTGGNTGELFF